Listed below are T cell receptor beta chains from one sample, sequenced in a study. TCRdb passed the 5' RACE reads through MiXCR, listing each CDR3 protein once. The sample yields approximately 11,000 distinct CDR3 sequences, over 15% seen once. Material: Tregs sorted from a lymph node. The receptors were gathered from a female donor with breast cancer. The CDR3 runs from the conserved cysteine through the conserved F or W. D genes are given only for firm matches. Rows give clone size only sometimes, using once, few, many, or a class for an expanded clone.

>TRBV4-1|15|TRBJ2-7|medium-sized|.
CASSRFELGAYEQYF
TGCGCCAGCAGCCGTTTCGAATTGGGGGCTTACGAGCAGTACTTC
>TRBV12-3/TRBV12-4|17|TRBJ1-2|medium-sized|TRBD1
CASSFYPLTGGGYGYTF
TGTGCCAGCAGTTTTTATCCGTTGACAGGGGGCGGCTATGGCTACACCTTC
>TRBV29-1|12|TRBJ2-3|.|.
CSVVGITDTQYF
TGCAGCGTAGTAGGAATCACAGATACGCAGTATTTT
>TRBV5-5|16|TRBJ2-2|.|TRBD1
CASSLRQGGNTGELFF
TGTGCCAGCAGCTTACGACAGGGTGGGAACACCGGGGAGCTGTTTTTT
>TRBV5-6|16|TRBJ2-7|many|TRBD1
CASSLRDRIRTYEQYF
TGTGCCAGCAGCTTACGGGACAGGATACGAACCTACGAGCAGTACTTC
>TRBV7-3|16|TRBJ2-1|.|TRBD2
CASSPTSASSYNEQFF
TGTGCCAGCAGTCCTACTAGCGCGAGCTCCTACAATGAGCAGTTCTTC
>TRBV6-1|14|TRBJ1-6|few|.
CAGSGRSLNSPLHF
TGTGCCGGCAGTGGTCGGAGTCTAAATTCTCCCCTCCACTTT
>TRBV27|15|TRBJ1-1|medium-sized|.
CASSLRGGLNTEAFF
TGTGCCAGCAGTTTGAGGGGAGGGCTGAACACTGAAGCTTTCTTT
>TRBV7-8|15|TRBJ2-3|medium-sized|.
CASSLEGQRTDTQYF
TGTGCCAGCAGCCTGGAGGGACAGAGGACAGATACGCAGTATTTT
>TRBV20-1|14|TRBJ2-7|few|.
CSANVDPALYKQYF
TGCAGTGCTAACGTCGACCCTGCACTCTACAAGCAGTACTTC
>TRBV18|15|TRBJ2-7|few|.
CASSPYKDGLYEQYF
TGTGCCAGCTCACCCTATAAAGACGGACTATACGAGCAGTACTTC
>TRBV6-1|16|TRBJ1-5|many|.
CASSEFLRGTNQPQHF
TGTGCCAGCAGTGAATTTCTGAGGGGCACCAATCAGCCCCAGCATTTT
>TRBV7-6|14|TRBJ2-2|.|.
CASKRDPGTGELFF
TGTGCCAGCAAACGGGACCCTGGGACCGGGGAGCTGTTTTTT
>TRBV10-3|11|TRBJ2-2|many|.
CAIGWTGELFF
TGTGCCATCGGATGGACCGGGGAGCTGTTTTTT
>TRBV9|14|TRBJ2-1|many|.
CASSVSSVGGEQFF
TGTGCCAGCAGCGTATCCTCGGTCGGGGGTGAGCAGTTCTTC
>TRBV4-1|20|TRBJ2-5|many|TRBD2
CASSRAGTSGKGTSLETQYF
TGCGCCAGCAGCCGGGCCGGGACTAGCGGGAAAGGCACCTCGCTCGAGACCCAGTACTTC
>TRBV20-1|17|TRBJ2-5|.|TRBD2
CSAIQTSGGAHEETQYF
TGCAGTGCTATACAGACTAGCGGGGGGGCCCATGAAGAGACCCAGTACTTC
>TRBV7-2|14|TRBJ2-5|medium-sized|.
CASSFANEVETQYF
TGTGCCAGCAGCTTTGCGAACGAAGTGGAGACCCAGTACTTC
>TRBV28|14|TRBJ2-7|many|TRBD1
CASRRQGAGSEQYF
TGTGCCAGCAGAAGACAGGGGGCTGGCAGCGAGCAGTACTTC
>TRBV5-1|15|TRBJ2-1|many|TRBD2
CASSGLAGTYNEQFF
TGCGCCAGCAGTGGACTAGCCGGAACCTACAATGAGCAGTTCTTC
>TRBV19|14|TRBJ2-2|many|.
CASSSAGFTGELFF
TGTGCCAGTAGTAGTGCCGGGTTTACCGGGGAGCTGTTTTTT
>TRBV3-1|14|TRBJ1-6|many|TRBD1
CASSPTGFNSPLHF
TGTGCCAGCAGCCCGACAGGGTTCAATTCACCCCTCCACTTT
>TRBV5-8|13|TRBJ2-3|.|.
CASRSTGTDTQYF
TGTGCCAGCAGAAGCACGGGAACAGATACGCAGTATTTT
>TRBV4-1|17|TRBJ2-1|many|.
CASSRGGVVISYNEQFF
TGCGCCAGCAGCCGAGGAGGGGTTGTGATCTCCTACAATGAGCAGTTCTTC
>TRBV12-3/TRBV12-4|15|TRBJ2-2|many|TRBD2
CALKRLAGYTGELFF
TGTGCCCTCAAGCGGCTAGCGGGGTACACCGGGGAGCTGTTTTTT
>TRBV29-1|16|TRBJ2-7|many|.
CSVERGETGDPYEQYF
TGCAGCGTTGAAAGGGGAGAAACGGGGGACCCCTACGAGCAGTACTTC
>TRBV2|15|TRBJ2-1|many|TRBD1
CASSVGQGAWNEQFF
TGTGCCAGCAGTGTGGGGCAGGGGGCGTGGAATGAGCAGTTCTTC
>TRBV12-3/TRBV12-4|18|TRBJ2-1|many|TRBD2
CASRLTHISGSTHNEQFF
TGTGCCAGCAGATTAACCCATATCAGCGGGAGCACCCACAATGAGCAGTTCTTC
>TRBV5-1|16|TRBJ1-2|medium-sized|.
CASSPLNPGQMGGYTF
TGCGCCAGCAGCCCTCTCAATCCGGGACAAATGGGAGGCTACACCTTC
>TRBV4-1|15|TRBJ2-4|.|.
CTSSQWAREGNIQYF
TGCACCAGCAGCCAATGGGCCCGCGAAGGGAACATTCAGTACTTC
>TRBV2|12|TRBJ2-3|.|.
CASSAGPDTQYF
TGTGCCAGCAGTGCCGGGCCAGATACGCAGTATTTT
>TRBV6-2/TRBV6-3|14|TRBJ2-3|.|TRBD2
CASSRTSGADTQYF
TGTGCCAGCAGCCGGACTAGCGGAGCAGATACGCAGTATTTT
>TRBV20-1|14|TRBJ2-7|.|TRBD2
CSARGRLAAYEQVF
TGCAGTGCTAGAGGGCGACTAGCGGCCTACGAGCAGGTCTTC
>TRBV27|18|TRBJ2-1|few|.
CASSLGAGRISNYNEQFF
TGTGCCAGCAGTTTAGGGGCGGGCAGAATCTCTAACTACAATGAGCAGTTCTTC
>TRBV12-3/TRBV12-4|13|TRBJ2-5|medium-sized|.
CASSLRGPGTQYF
TGTGCCAGCAGTTTAAGGGGTCCGGGGACCCAGTACTTC
>TRBV12-3/TRBV12-4|14|TRBJ2-1|many|.
CASIGPPRINEQFF
TGTGCCAGTATAGGCCCCCCTAGAATCAATGAGCAGTTCTTC
>TRBV5-5|17|TRBJ2-1|medium-sized|TRBD1
CASSPPPGTGLYNEQFF
TGTGCCAGCAGCCCCCCCCCCGGGACAGGGTTATACAATGAGCAGTTCTTC
>TRBV3-1|15|TRBJ2-1|many|TRBD2
CASSQWQGGVNEQFF
TGTGCCAGCAGCCAATGGCAGGGAGGGGTCAATGAGCAGTTCTTC
>TRBV10-2|15|TRBJ2-5|many|TRBD1
CASSDPGQPQETQYF
TGCGCCAGCAGTGATCCGGGACAGCCGCAAGAGACCCAGTACTTC
>TRBV28|16|TRBJ2-3|medium-sized|TRBD1
CASSLTGGGSPNTQYF
TGTGCCAGCAGTTTAACAGGGGGCGGGAGTCCGAATACGCAGTATTTT
>TRBV20-1|14|TRBJ1-6|medium-sized|.
CSASETGFNSPLHF
TGCAGTGCTAGTGAGACAGGTTTTAATTCACCCCTCCACTTT
>TRBV7-2|15|TRBJ2-3|medium-sized|.
CASSRITDNTDTQYF
TGTGCCAGCAGCCGAATTACGGACAACACAGATACGCAGTATTTT
>TRBV5-6|14|TRBJ2-1|medium-sized|.
CASSLGLNNAFQFF
TGTGCCAGCAGCTTAGGCCTAAATAACGCGTTTCAGTTCTTC
>TRBV7-7|14|TRBJ2-2|.|.
CASSLAPEAGELFF
TGTGCCAGCAGCTTAGCGCCGGAAGCCGGGGAGCTGTTTTTT
>TRBV11-2|12|TRBJ2-5|.|.
CASSRLQETQYF
TGTGCCAGCAGCCGGCTTCAAGAGACCCAGTACTTC
>TRBV2|15|TRBJ1-6|few|TRBD1
CASSARGLDNSPLHF
TGTGCCAGCAGCGCAAGGGGGCTGGATAATTCACCCCTCCACTTT
>TRBV5-1|15|TRBJ2-3|medium-sized|.
CASSLGGMNTDTQYF
TGCGCCAGCAGCTTGGGGGGGATGAACACAGATACGCAGTATTTT
>TRBV28|14|TRBJ1-3|.|.
CASRQANSGNTIYF
TGTGCCAGCAGACAGGCGAACTCTGGAAACACCATATATTTT
>TRBV5-6|18|TRBJ2-6|.|TRBD1
CASGVSGQGLTGANVLTF
TGTGCCAGCGGCGTATCCGGACAGGGATTAACCGGGGCCAACGTCCTGACTTTC
>TRBV5-6|14|TRBJ1-6|.|.
CASSLGRRESPLHF
TGTGCCAGCAGCTTGGGACGGAGAGAGTCACCCCTCCACTTT
>TRBV18|14|TRBJ2-3|many|TRBD1
CASSPTGQGDTQYF
TGTGCCAGCTCACCAACGGGACAGGGTGATACGCAGTATTTT
>TRBV15|16|TRBJ2-7|many|TRBD1
CATSRETPGQIYEQYF
TGTGCCACCAGCAGAGAAACACCGGGACAGATTTACGAGCAGTACTTC
>TRBV20-1|15|TRBJ1-2|many|TRBD1
CSVQAWDRGDYGYTF
TGCAGTGTCCAAGCCTGGGACAGGGGGGACTATGGCTACACCTTC
>TRBV20-1|16|TRBJ2-4|few|.
CSARAQGVIAKNVQYF
TGCAGTGCTAGAGCTCAGGGTGTCATAGCCAAAAACGTTCAGTACTTC
>TRBV19|17|TRBJ2-7|.|.
CASSRGGTGTASYEQYF
TGTGCCAGTAGTAGAGGGGGAACCGGGACGGCTTCCTACGAGCAGTACTTC